A single sample gave rise to the 18 T cell receptor beta chains below, sequenced in a study of blood T cell repertoires in COVID-19. TCRdb's table, derived via immunoSEQ multiplex PCR, lists solely in-frame clones and lacks some. The table has about 170,000 clones, 80% to 90% seen once; the top ten hold roughly a fifth. The material sequenced was peripheral blood. These receptors all stem from a woman in her 70s who had recovered from COVID-19.

This chain uses TRBV7-9 with TRBJ2-3; no clear D. Germline-derived CDR1 and CDR2 are SEHNR and FQNEAQ (reference sequence). CDR3 length: 13 amino acids. With 1 base removed from V and 6 bases from J, the gap between germline ends came to 8 bases. The CDR3 sequence: CASSLGARDTQYF. The CDR3 nucleotides are TGTGCCAGCAGCTTAGGGGCCAGGGATACGCAGTATTTT.

The J gene is TRBJ2-1, the V gene TRBV4-3; the D gene is possibly TRBD2 (5 bases). The germline V gene has CDR1 LGHNA and CDR2 YSLEER. V was trimmed by 3 bases and J by 0 bases, leaving 15 bases between them. There are 17 residues in the CDR3. CDR3 residues: CASSQMLAVSSYNEQFF. The CDR3 region has the DNA TGCGCCAGCAGCCAGATGCTAGCTGTGAGCTCCTACAATGAGCAGTTCTTC.

This chain connects TRBV7-9 to TRBJ2-2, with a weak D call TRBD2 (5 bases). The CDR3 is 15 amino acids. Germline V CDR1 and CDR2: SEHNR, FQNEAQ (reference sequence). Trimming stripped 5 bases from V and 5 bases from J, with 15 bases between. CDR3 in DNA: TGTGCCAGCAGCCCGACCGCCCCGGGAACCGGGGAGCTGTTTTTT. Translation gives CASSPTAPGTGELFF. Full variable domain (rest looked up from reference TRBV7-9 and TRBJ2-2): DTGVSQNPRHKITKRGQNVTFRCDPISEHNRLYWYRQTLGQGPEFLTYFQNEAQLEKSRLLSDRFSAERPKGSFSTLEIQRTEQGDSAMYLCASSPTAPGTGELFFGEGSRLTVL.

The chain recombines TRBV7-8 with TRBJ2-3; tentatively, D is TRBD2 (5 bases). The V end was cut by 5 bases, the J end by 1 base, with 13 bases between. The V gene's germline CDR1 is SGHVS and CDR2 FQNEAQ. This CDR3 region has 15 residues. The DNA of the CDR3 is TGTGCCAGCAGCCCCCCCGGGGATGGCACAGATACGCAGTATTTT. This gives the protein CASSPPGDGTDTQYF.

The rearrangement links TRBV28 to TRBJ1-2; 7 bases match TRBD1. V dropped 3 bases and J dropped 4; count of bases not matched to a gene: 20. The germline V gene encodes CDR1 MDHEN and CDR2 SYDVKM. This CDR3 has 19 amino acids. The CDR3: CASSFLLPTGPEDLYGYTF. Here the CDR3 DNA reads TGTGCCAGCAGTTTCCTGCTTCCGACAGGGCCTGAGGACCTCTATGGCTACACCTTC.

This clone was observed at least ten times. This sequence joins TRBV28 and TRBJ2-3; no clear D. V was cut by 6 bases and J by 2 bases, with 12 bases left in between. Germline V gene lookup returns CDR1 MDHEN and CDR2 SYDVKM. The CDR3 covers 14 residues. The CDR3 DNA sequence: TGTGCCAGCAGACCCGACTGGAACACAGATACGCAGTATTTT. It specifies CASRPDWNTDTQYF.

The genes are TRBV21-1 and TRBJ1-3; TRBD1 is the table's D call and was not checked against the DNA. TRBV21-1 is reported as a pseudogene. This CDR3 spans 18 amino acids. The DNA of the CDR3 is TGTGCCAGCAGAGACCGGGACAAGGCCGCCATGTCTGGAAACACCATATATTTT. It codes for CASRDRDKAAMSGNTIYF.

CDR3: CSAGGAYGYTF. DNA of the CDR3: TGCAGTGCGGGAGGCGCCTATGGCTACACCTTC. This sequence joins TRBV20-1 and TRBJ1-2, with no clear D. Germline lookup yields CDR1 DFQATT and CDR2 SNEGSKA (reference sequence). V was pared by 6 bases and J by 4 bases, with 9 bases between. This CDR3 has 11 amino acids.

The gene calls are TRBV5-8 and TRBJ1-5; D may be TRBD1 (5 bases). V lost 4 bases, J lost 3 bases, and 17 bases lay in between. Germline CDR1 is SGHTS and CDR2 is YDEGEE. The CDR3 has 16 residues. DNA of the CDR3: TGTGCCAGCAGCCCCCCTCCGGCCAGGGCCAATCAGCCCCAGCATTTT. Translated: CASSPPPARANQPQHF.

The chain couples TRBV4-1 to TRBJ1-4, with a possible D match to TRBD1 (6 bases). Germline V CDR1 and CDR2: MGHRA, YSYEKL. There are 16 residues in the CDR3. Trimming removed 2 bases at V and 8 bases at J, with 18 bases between. The CDR3 region has the DNA TGCGCCAGCAGCCAACGGTGGGGGGGGGCGCGGGAAAAACTGTTTTTT. It translates to CASSQRWGGAREKLFF.

The chain uses TRBV11-2 and TRBJ2-7; TRBD2 is a possible D gene (6 bases). This CDR3 spans 14 amino acids. Per germline, CDR1 SGHAT and CDR2 FQNNGV. V lost 1 base to trimming and J lost 7 bases, with 14 bases between them. This CDR3 is CASSLGAGAGEQYF. The CDR3 bases are TGTGCCAGCAGCTTAGGGGCCGGGGCGGGAGAGCAGTACTTC.

The chain has TRBV24-1 and TRBJ2-7; TRBD1 aligns across 9 bases. In germline, CDR1 is KGHDR, CDR2 SFDVKD. V was clipped by 5 bases and J by 3 bases; unmatched bases: 10. The CDR3 totals 16 residues. The CDR3 sequence is CATSGSGQGSVYEQYF. DNA for the CDR3: TGTGCCACCAGTGGCTCCGGACAGGGGTCCGTCTACGAGCAGTACTTC.

This clone was detected only a few times. The chain carries TRBV18 and TRBJ2-3, with 8 nucleotides matching TRBD1. CDR1 and CDR2 (germline): KGHSH, LQKENI. V lost 3 bases, J lost 3 bases, and 11 bases stayed unmatched. The CDR3 spans 17 residues. This chain's CDR3 is CASSPLGTGQLTDTQYF. Written as DNA, the CDR3 is TGTGCCAGCTCACCCCTCGGGACAGGCCAGCTAACAGATACGCAGTATTTT.

J is TRBJ2-1 and V is TRBV18, with D tentatively TRBD1 (6 bases). The V and J ends lost 3 bases and 10 bases respectively, with 16 bases between them. CDR1 KGHSH and CDR2 LQKENI come from the germline V gene. The CDR3 covers 14 residues. The CDR3 nucleotides read TGTGCCAGCTCACCGGGAACAGGGAGAAGGGAGCAGTTCTTC. This gives the protein CASSPGTGRREQFF.

This clone appeared a single time. The chain couples TRBV6-5 to TRBJ2-3; TRBD1 matches 12 bases. Germline V gene lookup returns CDR1 MNHEY and CDR2 SVGAGI. V shed 5 bases, J shed 8 bases, and the junction held 8 bases outside the gene matches. This CDR3 contains 15 residues. CDR3 DNA sequence: TGTGCCAGCAGTCCCTGGGACAGGGGGCCCAGTACGCAGTATTTT. Amino acid sequence: CASSPWDRGPSTQYF.

The rearrangement uses TRBV28 and TRBJ2-3; TRBD1 agrees at 10 bases. This CDR3 has 16 amino acids. The V gene end was trimmed by 3 bases and the J gene end by 2 bases; junction bases not matched to a gene: 5. Germline CDR1 MDHEN, CDR2 SYDVKM. This CDR3 reads CASSFPTGGATDTQYF. In DNA form, the CDR3 reads TGTGCCAGCAGTTTCCCGACAGGGGGCGCCACAGATACGCAGTATTTT. The whole variable domain, remainder taken from reference TRBV28 and TRBJ2-3, is DVKVTQSSRYLVKRTGEKVFLECVQDMDHENMFWYRQDPGLGLRLIYFSYDVKMKEKGDIPEGYSVSREKKERFSLILESASTNQTSMYLCASSFPTGGATDTQYFGPGTRLTVL.

The chain links TRBV9 to TRBJ2-2; D may be TRBD1 (6 bases). V was trimmed by 2 bases and J by 1 base, leaving 9 bases between them. The germline V gene has CDR1 SGDLS and CDR2 YYNGEE. This CDR3 has 15 residues. The CDR3, as DNA: TGTGCCAGCAGCGTCCGGACAGAGAACACCGGGGAGCTGTTTTTT. It encodes CASSVRTENTGELFF.

This clone occurred once. This chain connects TRBV15 to TRBJ1-6, with TRBD1 matching over 7 bases. Per germline, CDR1 LNHNV and CDR2 YYDKDF (reference sequence). With V trimmed by 5 bases and J by 6 bases, 1 base remained unmatched. The CDR3 is 13 residues long. CDR3: CATSWDSNSPLHF. The CDR3, as DNA: TGTGCCACCAGCTGGGACAGTAATTCACCCCTCCACTTT.